This T cell receptor (beta chain) was identified during a study of post-analysis software for immune sequencing data. Study details: Multiple sclerosis in the patients followed relapsing-remitting, secondary progressive and progressive-relapsing courses. Study results and caveats: Significantly lower normalized Chao1 diversity was found in patients with multiple sclerosis relative to controls. The study found TRBV5-6, TRBV5-1 and TRBV20-1 among five or six TRBV segments more frequent in patients than controls. Pronounced co-clustering by F measure was evident among identically batched samples.

TCR beta cDNA libraries had unique molecular identifiers. Some 500,000 cDNA molecules were obtained per 1 to 10 million input T cells. Using its own MiXCR run on the PCR reads, TCRdb lists one record per CDR3 protein. The sample yields about 560,000 distinct CDR3 sequences, 40% to 50% seen once. Worth noting for this clonotype: The antigen is undetermined. One end of the junction does not line up with germline, which may come from a read error.

CDR1 is DFQATT and CDR2 is SNEGSKA in the germline V gene (reference sequence). The CDR3 is made up of 12 amino acids. The genes are TRBV20-1 and TRBJ2-1; D is unresolved. The source of this sequence is a girl between 10 and 17 years old with multiple sclerosis. Sequenced input: blood. The CDR3 sequence is CRARGRDNEQFF. In DNA, the CDR3 is TGCAGGGCTAGAGGAAGAGACAATGAGCAGTTCTTC.